Shown below are 32 T cell receptor beta chains from a single sample sequenced in a study of PD-1 blockade in classical Hodgkin lymphoma. Method: immunoSEQ multiplex PCR; TCRdb's copy keeps in-frame clones and lacks some. The sample consists of fewer than 15,000 clones, 86% of them appearing once. There was relapse after autologous stem cell transplantation in every patient, and there was variation in brentuximab vedotin exposure. Here the sequenced sample was peripheral blood mononuclear cells (PBMCs), taken at baseline. The source of these receptors is a human donor with classical Hodgkin lymphoma.

The J gene is TRBJ2-2, the V gene TRBV5-4; no reliable D call. In germline, CDR1 is SGHNT, CDR2 YYREEE (reference sequence). The CDR3 sequence is 13 residues long. V lost 1 base, J lost 5 bases, and 6 bases lay in between. CDR3 sequence (DNA): TGTGCCAGCAGCTTGACTATTACCGGGGAGCTGTTTTTT. This codes for CASSLTITGELFF.

The genes are TRBV19 and TRBJ2-5; TRBD1 is a possible D gene (6 bases). V was shortened by 3 bases and J by 5 bases, with 10 bases between the two germline ends. The CDR3 covers 13 residues. The germline gives CDR1 LNHDA, CDR2 SQIVND (reference sequence). In nucleotides, the CDR3 is TGTGCCAGTAGTATCAGGGGCAGGGAGACCCAGTACTTC. Amino acids: CASSIRGRETQYF.

The chain links TRBV5-6 to TRBJ1-6, with D tentatively TRBD1 (5 bases). The CDR3 covers 15 residues. Trimming took 4 bases from V and 7 from J, leaving 15 bases between them. The germline gives CDR1 SGHDT, CDR2 YYEEEE. The CDR3 DNA sequence: TGTGCCAGCAGCGCGGGGCCTCTATACAATTCACCCCTCCACTTT. Translation gives CASSAGPLYNSPLHF.

The CDR3 loop reads CASSEGRLTSEAFF. CDR3 DNA sequence: TGTGCCAGCAGTGAAGGCAGACTAACAAGTGAAGCTTTCTTT. The chain is built from TRBV6-1 and TRBJ1-1; D not resolved. Per the germline V gene, CDR1 is MNHNS and CDR2 is SASEGT. The CDR3 extends over 14 amino acids. V lost 1 base and J lost 7, with 13 bases in between.

The rearrangement links TRBV5-6 to TRBJ1-1, with D maybe TRBD1 (5 bases). CDR1 and CDR2 from the germline V gene are SGHDT and YYEEEE. The CDR3 is made up of 13 amino acids. V lost 4 bases, J lost 6 bases, and 13 bases lay in between. The CDR3 nucleotides read TGTGCCAGCAGCCCATCTGGGGGTCCTGAAGCTTTCTTT. Protein: CASSPSGGPEAFF. Full variable domain (outside the CDR3, taken from reference TRBV5-6 and TRBJ1-1): DAGVTQSPTHLIKTRGQQVTLRCSPKSGHDTVSWYQQALGQGPQFIFQYYEEEERQRGNFPDRFSGHQFPNYSSELNVNALLLGDSALYLCASSPSGGPEAFFGQGTRLTVV.

CDR3 region: CASSFVGQGAQETQYF. The CDR3 DNA follows: TGTGCCAGCAGCTTCGTCGGACAGGGGGCTCAGGAGACCCAGTACTTC. The rearrangement links TRBV7-8 to TRBJ2-5; 11 bases fit TRBD1. The CDR3 spans 16 residues. V lost 3 bases, J lost 5 bases, and 8 bases stayed unmatched. Germline V lookup: CDR1 SGHVS, CDR2 FQNEAQ.

This clone was counted a few times. J is TRBJ2-7 and V is TRBV7-6, with 8 bases aligning to TRBD1. The CDR3 contains 14 residues. Trimming cost V 3 bases and J 3 bases; bases outside gene matches: 4. Germline V gene lookup returns CDR1 SGHVS and CDR2 FNYEAQ. The CDR3, as DNA: TGTGCCAGCAGCTTGCAGGGGGCTGGCTACGAGCAGTACTTC. It is translated as CASSLQGAGYEQYF. The whole variable domain, filled in from reference TRBV7-6 and TRBJ2-7, reads GAGVSQSPRYKVTKRGQDVALRCDPISGHVSLYWYRQALGQGPEFLTYFNYEAQQDKSGLPNDRFSAERPEGSISTLTIQRTEQRDSAMYRCASSLQGAGYEQYFGPGTRLTVT.

The V gene is TRBV4-1, the J gene TRBJ2-1, with D perhaps matching TRBD2 (6 bases). The V end lost 4 bases, the J end lost 3 bases, and 22 bases lay between the germline ends. The CDR3 loop spans 18 amino acids. The germline gives CDR1 MGHRA, CDR2 YSYEKL. The CDR3 DNA is TGCGCCAGCAGCCTCTTGACCCAACCCCAGGACTACTACAATGAGCAGTTCTTC. Translated: CASSLLTQPQDYYNEQFF.

The chain has TRBV5-1 and TRBJ2-7; 7 positions agree with TRBD1. Looked up from germline, CDR1 is SGHRS and CDR2 is YFSETQ. V lost 2 bases and J lost 3; bases outside the gene matches: 5. The CDR3 is 14 amino acids. Here the CDR3 DNA reads TGCGCCAGCAGCTTCGGACAGGAGAACTACGAGCAGTACTTC. Translated, it gives CASSFGQENYEQYF.

CDR3 protein: CASSFWADYGYTF. The CDR3 DNA reads as TGTGCCAGCAGCTTTTGGGCAGACTATGGCTACACCTTC. The gene calls are TRBV5-4 and TRBJ1-2; D not resolved. V dropped 2 bases and J dropped 3 bases, with 8 bases sitting between them. The CDR3 covers 13 residues. Germline CDR1 reads SGHNT; CDR2 reads YYREEE (reference sequence).

The chain links TRBV14 to TRBJ1-2; D remains ambiguous. This CDR3 has 13 residues. Germline lookup yields CDR1 SGHDN and CDR2 FVKESK. Trimming left V 1 base short and J 6 bases short, with 9 bases between. The CDR3 reads CASSQGFLDGYTF. DNA for the CDR3: TGTGCCAGCAGCCAAGGATTTTTGGATGGCTACACCTTC.

This chain uses TRBV18 with TRBJ2-7, with TRBD2 matching over 10 bases. V lost 6 bases and J lost 3; bases outside the gene matches: 5. Germline-derived CDR1 and CDR2 are KGHSH and LQKENI. The CDR3 is 14 amino acids. The CDR3 protein is CASSRVAGGYEQYF. The CDR3, as DNA: TGTGCCAGCTCGCGGGTAGCGGGGGGCTACGAGCAGTACTTC.

This chain links TRBV15 with TRBJ2-7; 7 bases are a match to TRBD2. CDR1 and CDR2 (germline): LNHNV, YYDKDF (reference sequence). V shed 0 bases and J 2 bases; nucleotides not matched to a gene: 7. The CDR3 runs 16 residues. CDR3 nucleotide sequence: TGTGCCACCAGCAGAGATCGGAACGGACTAGCCTACGAGCAGTACTTC. This encodes CATSRDRNGLAYEQYF.

The chain combines TRBV2 with TRBJ1-2, with unresolved D. Trimming took off 6 bases at V and 8 bases at J, with 10 bases between the two ends. The CDR3 runs 11 residues. Germline CDR1 SNHLY, CDR2 FYNNEI. The CDR3 bases are TGTGCCAGCAGGGACCTGGGGGGCTACACCTTC. It yields the protein CASRDLGGYTF.

Here the CDR3 reads CASSRRIAGENNEQFF. The DNA for the CDR3 is TGTGCCAGCAGTCGACGAATAGCGGGGGAGAACAATGAGCAGTTCTTC. The genes are TRBV2 and TRBJ2-1, with TRBD2 matching over 9 bases. This CDR3 has 16 residues. V lost 5 bases, J lost 5 bases, and 10 bases stayed unmatched. CDR1 and CDR2 (germline): SNHLY, FYNNEI.

The V and J genes are TRBV5-1 and TRBJ2-7; TRBD2 matches at 8 bases. Trimming cost V 4 bases and J 1 base; bases outside gene matches: 4. This CDR3 spans 14 amino acids. Germline V gene lookup returns CDR1 SGHRS and CDR2 YFSETQ. The CDR3 reads CASSPTSASYEQYF. CDR3 bases: TGCGCCAGCAGCCCGACTAGCGCTTCCTACGAGCAGTACTTC.

The chain employs TRBV15 and TRBJ1-4, with 8 bases matching TRBD1. V was clipped by 3 bases and J by 0 bases; unmatched bases: 0. The V gene's germline CDR1 is LNHNV and CDR2 YYDKDF (reference sequence). This CDR3 has 15 amino acids. The CDR3 sequence: CATSRDRATNEKLFF. CDR3 DNA sequence: TGTGCCACCAGCAGGGACAGGGCAACTAATGAAAAACTGTTTTTT.

The rearrangement uses TRBV10-2 and TRBJ1-1, with TRBD1 identical over 8 bases. Germline V gene data show CDR1 as WSHSY and CDR2 as SAAADI. The trim removed 2 bases at V and 0 bases at J, leaving 8 bases unmatched. The CDR3 runs to 17 residues. The CDR3 sequence is CASSEPDRAGVNTEAFF. CDR3 bases: TGCGCCAGCAGTGAGCCGGACAGGGCTGGGGTGAACACTGAAGCTTTCTTT.

The chain is built from TRBV6-9 and TRBJ1-1; TRBD1 is a possible D gene (5 bases). The CDR3 contains 15 residues. Germline values: CDR1 MNHGY, CDR2 SVAAGI. With 5 bases removed from V and 1 base from J, the gap between germline ends came to 14 bases. The CDR3 DNA is TGTGCCAGCAGTAGGTGGACACGAGCGAACACTGAAGCTTTCTTT. Amino acids: CASSRWTRANTEAFF.

The chain joins TRBV7-7 to TRBJ2-3, with a weak D call TRBD1 (6 bases). This CDR3 is 14 amino acids long. The ends were cut back, 5 bases at V and 0 bases at J, with 9 bases in the middle. Germline V gene sequence: CDR1 SSHAT, CDR2 FNYEAQ (reference sequence). The CDR3 DNA is TGTGCCAGCAGCGTGGACAGCAGCACAGATACGCAGTATTTT. Its translation: CASSVDSSTDTQYF.

V and J are TRBV19 and TRBJ2-2, with D possibly being TRBD1 or TRBD2 (5 bases each). CDR1 is LNHDA and CDR2 is SQIVND in the germline V gene (reference sequence). This CDR3 spans 15 amino acids. Deletions cut 3 bases from V and 4 bases from J, with 12 bases between. The CDR3 coding sequence is TGTGCCAGTAGTATTACAGGCCGGGGCACCGGGGAGCTGTTTTTT. Residues: CASSITGRGTGELFF.

The rearrangement links TRBV21-1 to TRBJ2-7; the table's D call TRBD2 went unverified against the DNA. TRBV21-1 is designated a pseudogene. The CDR3 runs 14 residues. CDR3 DNA: TGTGCCAGCAGTGTACTCCTAGCTACACGTGTTAGACGAGTC. This encodes CASSVLLATRVRRV.

The chain has TRBV28 and TRBJ1-2; D is undetermined. Looked up from germline, CDR1 is MDHEN and CDR2 is SYDVKM. Trimming took off 2 bases at V and 5 bases at J, with 12 bases between the two ends. This CDR3 has 14 amino acids. This CDR3 reads CASSLIQARYGYTF. CDR3 nucleotide sequence: TGTGCCAGCAGTTTAATCCAGGCAAGGTATGGCTACACCTTC.

This rearrangement joins TRBV7-8 to TRBJ2-5, with TRBD2 identical over 14 bases. The CDR3 is made up of 17 amino acids. CDR1 SGHVS and CDR2 FQNEAQ come from the germline V gene. V was clipped by 0 bases and J by 7 bases; unmatched bases: 7. CDR3 residues: CASSLAWGTSGSWTQYF. Written as DNA, the CDR3 is TGTGCCAGCAGCTTAGCCTGGGGGACTAGCGGGAGTTGGACCCAGTACTTC.

The V gene is TRBV4-3, the J gene TRBJ2-1; no clear D. The CDR3 spans 14 residues. Germline V gives CDR1 LGHNA, CDR2 YSLEER. V lost 6 bases to trimming and J lost 6 bases, with 15 bases between them. CDR3 protein: CASSQPQVGNEQFF. The CDR3 DNA reads as TGCGCCAGCAGTCAACCCCAAGTAGGCAATGAGCAGTTCTTC.

The chain has TRBV18 and TRBJ1-2, with 10 bases that match TRBD1. Per the germline V gene, CDR1 is KGHSH and CDR2 is LQKENI. The CDR3 runs 18 residues. V was clipped by 6 bases and J by 0 bases; unmatched bases: 13. CDR3 coding DNA: TGTGCCAGCTCCCCCTACGGGGGACAGGGGTCAGCTAACTATGGCTACACCTTC. Its translation: CASSPYGGQGSANYGYTF.

The V gene is TRBV11-2, the J gene TRBJ2-5; D possibly corresponds to TRBD1 (5 bases). Germline lookup yields CDR1 SGHAT and CDR2 FQNNGV. V was pared by 1 base and J by 4 bases, with 16 bases between. CDR3 length: 16 residues. CDR3 in DNA: TGTGCCAGCAGCTTAGTTAGTTGGCAGGGTGGAGAGACCCAGTACTTC. It translates to CASSLVSWQGGETQYF.

This chain joins TRBV9 and TRBJ1-2, with TRBD1 matching over 7 bases. There are 15 residues in the CDR3. Losses at the gene ends were 2 bases for V and 0 bases for J; bases not matched to a gene: 4. Germline V gives CDR1 SGDLS, CDR2 YYNGEE. The CDR3 DNA reads as TGTGCCAGCAGCGTGGGACAGAACCCTAACTATGGCTACACCTTC. Its translation is CASSVGQNPNYGYTF.

The chain employs TRBV5-6 and TRBJ1-2; no definite D call. CDR1 and CDR2 (germline): SGHDT, YYEEEE. The ends were cut back, 1 base at V and 5 bases at J, with 6 bases in the middle. The length of the CDR3 is 12 residues. DNA for the CDR3: TGTGCCAGCAGCTTGAGACGATATGGCTACACCTTC. Translating gives CASSLRRYGYTF.

The gene calls are TRBV19 and TRBJ1-2; tentatively, D is TRBD1 (6 bases). The CDR3 covers 14 residues. The V end lost 6 bases, the J end lost 2 bases, and 13 bases lay between the germline ends. The germline V gene has CDR1 LNHDA and CDR2 SQIVND (reference sequence). The CDR3 DNA follows: TGTGCCAGTAGGACGGGACATATGAACTATGGCTACACCTTC. It specifies CASRTGHMNYGYTF. The complete variable domain, with remaining parts taken from reference TRBV19 and TRBJ1-2, reads DGGITQSPKYLFRKEGQNVTLSCEQNLNHDAMYWYRQDPGQGLRLIYYSQIVNDFQKGDIAEGYSVSREKKESFPLTVTSAQKNPTAFYLCASRTGHMNYGYTFGSGTRLTVV.

This sequence joins TRBV15 and TRBJ2-3; D unclear. This CDR3 has 14 residues. CDR1 is LNHNV, CDR2 YYDKDF, per germline (reference sequence). Trimming shortened V by 8 bases and J by 0 bases, and 12 bases separated the two germline ends. In DNA, the CDR3 is TGTGCCACCCGAAGAGCAGCCAGCACAGATACGCAGTATTTT. This translates into CATRRAASTDTQYF.

The V call is TRBV30, the J call TRBJ2-5, with a possible D match to TRBD2 (7 bases). The CDR3 is 15 residues long. Germline loops: CDR1 GTSNPN, CDR2 SVGIG (reference sequence). V lost 1 base and J 5 bases, leaving 17 bases between the germline ends. CDR3: CAWSGEGGGWETQYF. The CDR3 DNA reads TGTGCCTGGAGTGGCGAGGGGGGGGGCTGGGAGACCCAGTACTTC.